Each of the 25 T cell receptor beta chains below was sequenced from the same sample in a study of CXCR3-negative and CXCR3-positive naive CD8 T cells. The libraries of TRB cDNA were prepared using 5' RACE with UMI labels. Each CDR3 protein gets one entry in TCRdb, which reprocessed the 5' RACE reads and gives no DNA. The sample holds 55,000 to 75,000 distinct CDR3 sequences. Findings of the study overall: The TRB CDR3s that CXCR3-positive naive cells carried were more hydrophobic than those of CXCR3-negative naive cells.

These receptors have no known antigen. Material: naive CXCR3+ CD8+ T cells from blood. The subset: CD45RO-CCR7+CD27+CD95- naive CD8+ T cells expressing CXCR3 (TNR3+). Receptor source: a human donor in good health. Some clones in this sample may be carry-over from other donors' samples.

The rearrangement joins TRBV7-6 to TRBJ2-1; the TRBD2 assignment by TCRdb is unverifiable without DNA. From germline, CDR1 is SGHVS and CDR2 FNYEAQ. The CDR3 is 16 amino acids. The CDR3 sequence is CASSLGGLALWNEQFF.

J is TRBJ2-1 and V is TRBV29-1; TCRdb returns TRBD2, unconfirmable since there is no DNA. The CDR3 loop spans 14 amino acids. Germline V gives CDR1 SQVTM, CDR2 ANQGSEA. CDR3 amino acids: CSVATSGVYNEQFF.

This chain joins TRBV23-1 and TRBJ2-7; TCRdb's D call of TRBD1 is untestable without DNA. TRBV23-1 is an open reading frame whose function is uncertain. The CDR3 consists of 16 residues. The chain's CDR3 is CASSQSQGGETHEQYF.

V and J are TRBV4-3 and TRBJ2-1. The CDR3 extends over 14 amino acids. Germline V CDR1 and CDR2: LGHNA, YSLEER. The CDR3 spells CASSQQDSPNEQFF.

This rearrangement joins TRBV7-6 to TRBJ1-1; TCRdb gives TRBD1 as the D gene, but with no DNA this cannot be confirmed. Germline assignment: CDR1 SGHVS and CDR2 FNYEAQ. The CDR3 is 15 amino acids. CDR3 sequence reads: CASSQFAEGGTEAFF.

This chain uses TRBV7-3 with TRBJ2-1; TCRdb lists TRBD2, though no DNA is available to test this call. Germline V gene lookup returns CDR1 SGHTA and CDR2 FQGTGA. This CDR3 is built from 19 residues. The CDR3 region is CASSLASGAGISSYNEQFF.

The rearrangement links TRBV7-8 to TRBJ1-1. Per the germline V gene, CDR1 is SGHVS and CDR2 is FQNEAQ. The CDR3 totals 12 residues. CDR3 sequence reads: CASSPDGSEAFF.

J is TRBJ2-7 and V is TRBV27; TCRdb indicates TRBD1, and absent DNA this call remains unverified. CDR3 size: 14 residues. Germline CDR1 reads MNHEY; CDR2 reads SMNVEV (reference sequence). This CDR3 reads CASSPQAWDYEQYF.

The chain combines TRBV7-9 with TRBJ2-1. There are 13 residues in the CDR3. Germline values: CDR1 SEHNR, CDR2 FQNEAQ (reference sequence). The CDR3 protein is CASSPGSYNEQFF.

The chain has TRBV27 and TRBJ2-2; as DNA is missing, the TRBD2 call by TCRdb cannot be tested. The CDR3 is 15 residues long. Looked up from germline, CDR1 is MNHEY and CDR2 is SMNVEV (reference sequence). This CDR3 is CASSQLAGLTGELFF.

The chain employs TRBV15 and TRBJ2-3; TCRdb indicates TRBD1, and absent DNA this call remains unverified. Germline-derived CDR1 and CDR2 are LNHNV and YYDKDF (reference sequence). The CDR3 extends over 15 amino acids. CDR3 protein: CATTRPAESTDTQYF.

The rearrangement joins TRBV29-1 to TRBJ2-3. In germline, CDR1 is SQVTM, CDR2 ANQGSEA. The length of the CDR3 is 12 residues. CDR3 sequence reads: CSVAQDSDTQYF.

The chain employs TRBV19 and TRBJ2-5; TCRdb selects TRBD2, and the lack of DNA leaves this call unchecked. The CDR3 consists of 13 residues. Germline values: CDR1 LNHDA, CDR2 SQIVND (reference sequence). The CDR3 spells CATAGGARETQYF. The full variable domain, in which reference TRBV19 and TRBJ2-5 provide the parts outside the CDR3, is DGGITQSPKYLFRKEGQNVTLSCEQNLNHDAMYWYRQDPGQGLRLIYYSQIVNDFQKGDIAEGYSVSREKKESFPLTVTSAQKNPTAFYLCATAGGARETQYFGPGTRLLVL.

The chain uses TRBV29-1 and TRBJ2-7; no DNA is available, so the TRBD2 call from TCRdb remains unchecked. CDR3 length: 14 residues. Germline CDR1 SQVTM, CDR2 ANQGSEA. The CDR3: CSVEMTAGDYEQYF.

The chain carries TRBV7-9 and TRBJ2-1; TCRdb's assignment of TRBD1 cannot be checked, as there is no DNA. The germline gives CDR1 SEHNR, CDR2 FQNEAQ (reference sequence). This CDR3 spans 15 amino acids. The CDR3 loop is CASSPRDKSYNEQFF. The entire variable domain, with the rest obtained from reference TRBV7-9 and TRBJ2-1, is as follows: DTGVSQNPRHKITKRGQNVTFRCDPISEHNRLYWYRQTLGQGPEFLTYFQNEAQLEKSRLLSDRFSAERPKGSFSTLEIQRTEQGDSAMYLCASSPRDKSYNEQFFGPGTRLTVL.

The CDR3 loop reads CASSLGVGSVNTEAFF. The chain combines TRBV5-1 with TRBJ1-1. The germline gives CDR1 SGHRS, CDR2 YFSETQ. The CDR3 covers 16 residues.

This chain links TRBV3-1 with TRBJ2-3; TCRdb proposes TRBD2, but this gene call is untestable without DNA. The germline V gene has CDR1 LGHDT and CDR2 YNNKEL (reference sequence). This CDR3 region has 15 residues. The CDR3 is CASSPGLEDTDTQYF.

This sequence joins TRBV15 and TRBJ1-5. The CDR3 covers 15 residues. Germline V gene sequence: CDR1 LNHNV, CDR2 YYDKDF (reference sequence). The CDR3 spells CATSREIGLHQPQHF.

This chain connects TRBV15 to TRBJ1-2; TCRdb's D gene call, TRBD1, goes unchecked for lack of DNA. The CDR3 sequence is 18 residues long. Germline V CDR1 and CDR2: LNHNV, YYDKDF (reference sequence). CDR3 sequence reads: CATSRDQSPGQGLYGYTF.

V gene TRBV6-5 combines with J gene TRBJ2-7; TCRdb indicates TRBD1, and absent DNA this call remains unverified. CDR1 and CDR2 (germline): MNHEY, SVGAGI. The CDR3 is made up of 12 amino acids. The CDR3 here is CASSYEGNEQYF.

This chain joins TRBV20-1 and TRBJ2-7; TCRdb gives TRBD1 as the D gene, but with no DNA this cannot be confirmed. The CDR3 runs to 14 residues. Germline lookup yields CDR1 DFQATT and CDR2 SNEGSKA (reference sequence). CDR3 loop: CSADPGLSSYEQYF.

This rearrangement joins TRBV7-6 to TRBJ2-3. CDR3 length: 15 amino acids. CDR1 is SGHVS and CDR2 is FNYEAQ in the germline V gene. This chain's CDR3 is CASSLALTWTDTQYF.

The V and J genes are TRBV20-1 and TRBJ2-7; TCRdb selects TRBD1, and the lack of DNA leaves this call unchecked. In germline, CDR1 is DFQATT, CDR2 SNEGSKA (reference sequence). This CDR3 spans 13 amino acids. CDR3 sequence: CSASPQGEYEQYF.

The CDR3 reads CASSFAEYNEQFF. The gene calls are TRBV7-2 and TRBJ2-1. Per germline, CDR1 SGHTA and CDR2 FQGNSA. This CDR3 region has 13 residues.

The V call is TRBV4-3, the J call TRBJ2-7. From germline, CDR1 is LGHNA and CDR2 YSLEER. The CDR3 is 15 amino acids. CDR3 loop: CASSQDLLNPYEQYF.